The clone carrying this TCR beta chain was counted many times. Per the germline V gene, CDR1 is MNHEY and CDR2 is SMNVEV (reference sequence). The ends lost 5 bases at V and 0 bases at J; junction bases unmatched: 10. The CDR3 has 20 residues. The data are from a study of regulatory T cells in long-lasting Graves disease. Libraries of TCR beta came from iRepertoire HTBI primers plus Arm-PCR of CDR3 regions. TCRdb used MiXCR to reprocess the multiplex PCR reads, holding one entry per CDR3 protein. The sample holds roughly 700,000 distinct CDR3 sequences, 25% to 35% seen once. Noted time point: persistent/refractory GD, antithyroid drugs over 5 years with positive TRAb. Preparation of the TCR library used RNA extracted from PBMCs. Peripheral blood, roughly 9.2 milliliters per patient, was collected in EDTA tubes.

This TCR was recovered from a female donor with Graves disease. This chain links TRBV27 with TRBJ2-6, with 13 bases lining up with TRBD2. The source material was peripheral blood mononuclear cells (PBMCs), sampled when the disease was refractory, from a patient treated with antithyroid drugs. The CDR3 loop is CASSETSGRPHVSGANVLTF. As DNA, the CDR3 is TGTGCCAGCAGTGAGACTAGCGGGAGGCCTCACGTCTCTGGGGCCAACGTCCTGACTTTC.